These 23 T cell receptor beta chains were all obtained from the same sample, sequenced in a study of HIV-infected children after antiretroviral therapy interruption. Unique molecular identifiers were included in an RNA-based 3' RACE TCR library. TCRdb passed the 3' RACE reads through MiXCR, listing each CDR3 protein once. The top ten hold about 13% of the sample, which has some 7,000 distinct CDR3 sequences, 16% seen once. Specified treatment: PENTA 11 planned treatment interruption arm or continuous ART arm. Sequenced material: CD45RO+ CD8+ T cells from PBMCs, pooled from several time points, taken from a donor given antiretroviral therapy, either interrupted or continuous. Documented subset: memory CD8+ CD45RO+ CD45RA- T cells. These TCRs come from a pool of human donors with HIV.

A remark on this clonotype: Being one base from a much bigger clone, this may be a read error. The genes are TRBV28 and TRBJ2-7; D remains unclear. The CDR3 length is 14 residues. V was shortened by 8 bases and J by 0 bases, with 14 bases between the two germline ends. Looked up from germline, CDR1 is MDHEN and CDR2 is SYDVKM. Here the CDR3 DNA reads TGTGCCAGCTCTTCGCCGCGGACCTCCTACGAGCAGTACTTC. Translating gives CASSSPRTSYEQYF.

This clonotype was detected ten times or more. The V call is TRBV2, the J call TRBJ2-2; TRBD1 aligns across 8 bases. The CDR3 is made up of 15 amino acids. Germline CDR1 and CDR2: SNHLY and FYNNEI. V shed 8 bases and J 1 base; nucleotides not matched to a gene: 6. CDR3 in DNA: TGTGCCAGCTTGTCCGGGACAGGGAACACCGGGGAGCTGTTTTTT. This sequence encodes CASLSGTGNTGELFF.

In this sample, this clonotype turned up many times. This sequence joins TRBV2 and TRBJ2-7; 12 nucleotides line up with TRBD1. CDR3 size: 13 residues. Germline CDR1 SNHLY, CDR2 FYNNEI. Trimming took 8 bases from V and 4 from J; bases not matched to a gene: 3. This CDR3 is CASGTGGRYEQYF. The CDR3 bases are TGTGCCAGCGGGACAGGGGGCAGGTACGAGCAGTACTTC.

This clonotype is classed as medium-sized (0.01 to 0.1%). The V call is TRBV2, the J call TRBJ1-5; a possible D gene is TRBD1 (5 bases). The CDR3 has 15 residues. The germline V gene has CDR1 SNHLY and CDR2 FYNNEI. Between the trimmed V and J ends, which lost 6 bases and 2 bases, there was a span of 14 bases. CDR3 in amino acids: CASRSSRGGNQPQHF. For the CDR3, the DNA is TGTGCCAGCAGGTCCTCGAGGGGTGGCAATCAGCCCCAGCATTTT.

This clonotype was observed many times. The rearrangement joins TRBV28 to TRBJ2-3; 13 bases align to TRBD2. The J segment lost 3 bases and the V segment lost 5 bases, leaving 5 bases of the junction unmatched. From germline, CDR1 is MDHEN and CDR2 SYDVKM. The CDR3 length is 16 residues. CDR3 in DNA: TGTGCCAGCAGTCCTCTGGGACTAGCGGGGACAGATACGCAGTATTTT. Translation: CASSPLGLAGTDTQYF.

This clonotype is deemed medium-sized. The V call is TRBV9, the J call TRBJ1-1; D might be TRBD1 (5 bases). Germline CDR1 reads SGDLS; CDR2 reads YYNGEE. Trimming shortened V by 5 bases and J by 0 bases, and 14 bases separated the two germline ends. The CDR3 totals 15 residues. CDR3 coding DNA: TGTGCCAGCAGACAGACAGACTCAATGAACACTGAAGCTTTCTTT. Residues: CASRQTDSMNTEAFF.

This clonotype was picked up a small number of times. This rearrangement joins TRBV7-6 to TRBJ2-7, with a possible D match to TRBD2 (6 bases). The germline V and J ends were trimmed by 5 bases and 6 bases, with 23 bases remaining between them. This CDR3 contains 16 residues. Germline V lookup: CDR1 SGHVS, CDR2 FNYEAQ. The CDR3 protein is CASSVKPRGPTGEQYF. The CDR3 region has the DNA TGTGCCAGCAGCGTTAAACCGCGGGGTCCTACAGGCGAGCAGTACTTC.

The J gene is TRBJ2-7, the V gene TRBV29-1; 9 bases are a match to TRBD1. V shed 3 bases and J 4 bases; nucleotides not matched to a gene: 10. Per the germline V gene, CDR1 is SQVTM and CDR2 is ANQGSEA. This CDR3 is built from 15 residues. CDR3: CSVDAPGTGRYEQYF. In DNA, the CDR3 is TGCAGCGTTGATGCCCCCGGGACAGGGCGATACGAGCAGTACTTC.

This clonotype was found many times. The chain employs TRBV6-2 or TRBV6-3 and TRBJ2-7; D is perhaps TRBD1 or TRBD2 (5 bases each). V lost 6 bases to trimming and J lost 2 bases, with 14 bases between them. The germline V gene has CDR1 MNHEY and CDR2 SVGEGT. This CDR3 has 14 residues. CDR3 amino acids: CASRNGTATYEQYF. The CDR3 DNA is TGTGCCAGCAGGAACGGGACGGCCACCTACGAGCAGTACTTC.

This clonotype occurred many times. V is TRBV14 and J is TRBJ2-7; no clear D gene. The CDR3 length is 13 residues. CDR1 is SGHDN, CDR2 FVKESK, per germline. The ends were cut back, 2 bases at V and 3 bases at J, with 8 bases in the middle. CDR3: CASSQLGVYEQYF. CDR3 DNA: TGTGCCAGCAGCCAATTGGGCGTCTACGAGCAGTACTTC.

This clonotype came up many times. The V call is TRBV2, the J call TRBJ1-6; D might be TRBD1 (5 bases). V lost 6 bases and J lost 7, with 19 bases in between. The germline CDR1 and CDR2 sequences are SNHLY and FYNNEI. This CDR3 spans 16 amino acids. CDR3 loop: CASRNRPGQLNSPLHF. DNA of the CDR3: TGTGCCAGCAGGAATAGGCCGGGGCAGCTCAATTCACCCCTCCACTTT.

This clonotype was seen at least ten times. The chain couples TRBV13 to TRBJ2-7, with 13 bases identical to TRBD2. Germline CDR1 and CDR2: PRHDT and FYEKMQ (reference sequence). This CDR3 is 15 amino acids long. The junction had 0 bases not matched to a gene; V was cut back by 0 bases and J by 4 bases. The CDR3 reads CASSLGLAGGYEQYF. CDR3 coding DNA: TGTGCCAGCAGCTTAGGACTAGCGGGAGGGTACGAGCAGTACTTC.

The chain is built from TRBV20-1 and TRBJ2-5; D call uncertain. This CDR3 has 16 residues. CDR1 is DFQATT, CDR2 SNEGSKA, per germline (reference sequence). Trimming took 3 bases from V and 0 from J, leaving 17 bases between them. The CDR3 DNA is TGCAGTGCTAGTATCGCACAGATAGGTAACCAAGAGACCCAGTACTTC. It specifies CSASIAQIGNQETQYF.

The sample holds many counts of this clonotype. The chain uses TRBV3-1 and TRBJ1-2, with TRBD1 as a possible D gene (6 bases). This CDR3 is built from 14 residues. CDR1 is LGHDT and CDR2 is YNNKEL in the germline V gene (reference sequence). Trimming removed 4 bases at V and 11 bases at J, with 20 bases between. The CDR3 coding sequence is TGTGCCAGCAGCCTTTCTACAGGGTTTGTGCGGTACACCTTC. Its protein product is CASSLSTGFVRYTF.

This clonotype is medium-sized within its sample. The V call is TRBV20-1, the J call TRBJ2-3, with TRBD1 matching 10 bases. V was clipped by 5 bases and J by 4 bases; unmatched bases: 9. CDR1 DFQATT and CDR2 SNEGSKA come from the germline V gene (reference sequence). The CDR3 sequence is 15 residues long. CDR3 amino acids: CSAFLDRGIADTQYF. The DNA for the CDR3 is TGCAGTGCTTTTTTGGACAGGGGGATCGCAGATACGCAGTATTTT.

This clonotype showed up many times. This chain uses TRBV6-1 with TRBJ1-6, with 11 bases identical to TRBD1. Germline V gene data show CDR1 as MNHNS and CDR2 as SASEGT. Unmatched junction bases numbered 10, after V lost 3 bases and J lost 9 bases. This CDR3 spans 17 amino acids. CDR3 sequence: CASSEAGTGGSISPLHF. CDR3 nucleotide sequence: TGTGCCAGCAGTGAGGCCGGGACAGGGGGATCGATTTCACCCCTCCACTTT.

The chain is built from TRBV25-1 and TRBJ2-7, with a tentative D call TRBD1 (6 bases). The CDR3 is 16 amino acids. Germline lookup yields CDR1 MGHDK and CDR2 SYGVNS. The V end was cut by 5 bases, the J end by 2 bases, with 19 bases between. The CDR3 sequence is CASSHTGSGSPYEQYF. CDR3 in DNA: TGTGCCAGCAGTCACACAGGGAGCGGAAGCCCCTACGAGCAGTACTTC.

This clonotype was seen repeatedly, ten times or more. CDR3 residues: CATSRAEQYGYTF. CDR3 in DNA: TGTGCCACCAGCAGAGCTGAACAGTATGGCTACACCTTC. The chain links TRBV15 to TRBJ1-2; D is ambiguous. This CDR3 comprises 13 residues. Trimming cost V 1 base and J 5 bases, with 8 bases left between them. The germline gives CDR1 LNHNV, CDR2 YYDKDF (reference sequence).

There are a few counts of this clonotype. The V call is TRBV5-1, the J call TRBJ1-5; weak D call: TRBD1 (6 bases). Between the trimmed V and J ends, which lost 4 bases and 5 bases, there was a span of 10 bases. This CDR3 spans 13 amino acids. The germline V gene encodes CDR1 SGHRS and CDR2 YFSETQ. This CDR3 reads CASSRGGDQPQHF. CDR3 DNA sequence: TGCGCCAGCAGCCGAGGGGGGGATCAGCCCCAGCATTTT.

This clonotype appeared many times. The genes are TRBV20-1 and TRBJ2-4, with 7 bases identical to TRBD2. Trimming took 3 bases from V and 5 from J; bases not matched to a gene: 19. The CDR3 has 18 amino acids. CDR1 DFQATT and CDR2 SNEGSKA come from the germline V gene (reference sequence). The CDR3 protein is CSASRQGRGRASENIQYF. The CDR3 nucleotides are TGCAGTGCTAGCCGTCAGGGTAGAGGGAGGGCCAGCGAAAACATTCAGTACTTC.

By share, this clonotype counts as medium-sized. The rearrangement joins TRBV6-5 to TRBJ2-7; D gene unclear. This CDR3 is 14 amino acids long. Deletions cut 2 bases from V and 3 bases from J, with 11 bases between. The V gene's germline CDR1 is MNHEY and CDR2 SVGAGI. CDR3 loop: CASSYVQSNYEQYF. In nucleotides, the CDR3 is TGTGCCAGCAGTTACGTCCAGTCGAACTACGAGCAGTACTTC.

The chain joins TRBV6-2 or TRBV6-3 to TRBJ1-2; D is uncertain. The length of the CDR3 is 13 residues. V was pared by 6 bases and J by 7 bases, with 15 bases between. Germline CDR1 and CDR2: MNHEY and SVGEGT. Written as DNA, the CDR3 is TGTGCCAGCAGCTCGGCCCCCGAGCGTGGCTACACCTTC. Translation gives CASSSAPERGYTF.

This clonotype has ten or more counts. This chain connects TRBV4-1 to TRBJ2-1; TRBD2 might be the D (5 bases). Germline CDR1 and CDR2: MGHRA and YSYEKL. V was trimmed by 8 bases and J by 1 base, leaving 9 bases between them. This CDR3 spans 13 amino acids. CDR3 sequence reads: CASEGPSYNEQFF. The DNA of the CDR3 is TGCGCCAGCGAGGGCCCATCCTACAATGAGCAGTTCTTC.